The 3 T cell receptor beta chains in this list originate from one sample, sequenced in a study of blood T cell repertoires in COVID-19. Measured with immunoSEQ multiplex PCR; TCRdb has only the in-frame clones, and not every one. The sample contains tens of thousands of clones, approximately 92% of which appear only once. Sample: peripheral blood. Receptors originate from a man in his fifties or sixties with acute or convalescent COVID-19.

The chain uses TRBV7-3 and TRBJ2-2, with TRBD2 matching over 9 bases. The junction had 8 bases not matched to a gene; V was cut back by 10 bases and J by 2 bases. The CDR3 spans 15 residues. CDR1 is SGHTA, CDR2 FQGTGA, per germline. CDR3 DNA: TGTGCCAATGGTTGGCGGGAGGGTAACACCGGGGAGCTGTTTTTT. Amino acids: CANGWREGNTGELFF.

This rearrangement joins TRBV28 to TRBJ2-2; possible D gene TRBD2, 6 bases. Germline V gives CDR1 MDHEN, CDR2 SYDVKM. Between the trimmed V and J ends, which lost 2 bases and 5 bases, there was a span of 12 bases. The CDR3 is made up of 15 amino acids. The CDR3 sequence: CASSLARAGTGELFF. The DNA for the CDR3 is TGTGCCAGCAGTTTAGCCAGGGCGGGAACCGGGGAGCTGTTTTTT.

The rearrangement links TRBV28 to TRBJ1-6, with D perhaps TRBD1 (6 bases). V was cut by 6 bases and J by 10 bases, with 16 bases left in between. The germline V gene has CDR1 MDHEN and CDR2 SYDVKM. This CDR3 comprises 14 residues. CDR3 nucleotides: TGTGCCAGCAGCCTTAGAGGGGGATGGTCACCCCTCCACTTT. Translating gives CASSLRGGWSPLHF.